This T cell receptor beta chain was found in a study of T cells expressing NK-cell markers (dated by TCRdb to about 2020). Background on the whole study: TCR beta-chain repertoires were profiled in sorted CD3+CD56+NKG2C+, CD3+CD56+NKG2C- and CD3+CD56-NKG2C+ T-cell subsets from about 8 donors. Seven of the eight sequenced donors were HCMV-seropositive and one was HCMV-seronegative. All eight donors whose samples were sequenced were randomly selected healthy volunteers, three of them men and five women. Illumina HiSeq 2000/2500, MiSeq or NextSeq was used to sequence libraries as 2 x 150 bp reads. The full study reports these points: In roughly 6 donors, the dominant CD3+CD56+NKG2C+ clonotypes ranked among the top 10 CD8+ clonotypes, making up roughly 1.0-8% of CD8+ T cells. Those dominant clonotypes were again the most abundant among CD3+CD56-NKG2C+ cells in a handful of donors, at about 28.3-60.1%. Whether the expanded NKG2C-expressing T cell clones were specific for HCMV antigens was left unclear.

The germline V gene provides CDR1 SGDLS and CDR2 YYNGEE. From cysteine to phenylalanine, the CDR3 is 15 amino acids long. No DNA appears here. As concerns this clonotype: Its binding antigen is unknown.

Sequencing took place on an Illumina HiSeq 2000. The TCR beta cDNA libraries were made using 5'RACE template switching, a step that added both a universal primer site and unique molecular identifiers. Priming for cDNA synthesis came from the TCR beta constant segment, and two successive PCR amplification steps followed. The source study handled its data this way. MIGEC was used to demultiplex reads and group the reads by UMI, and MiTCR was used to assemble and quantify clonotypes. To remove erroneous sequences, TCR cDNA sequences were retained only when supported by two or more reads. The tcR package was used for downstream repertoire analysis, and clonotypes were matched across fractions by CDR3 nucleotide sequence plus V segment. Antigen specificity was annotated against VDJdb with VDJmatch, allowing one amino acid substitution in CDR3. After TCRdb reprocessed the reads, each CDR3 protein sequence was kept as one row, without DNA. The V and J calls shown here were made by TCRdb, not taken from the authors' results. Per the sample table, the count is 450,000 to 600,000 distinct CDR3 sequences. Of the sample, 3% to 4.5% is held by the ten largest clones.

A commercial ELISA kit detecting HCMV-specific IgG in serum was used to determine HCMV serostatus. Peripheral blood mononuclear cells were isolated from blood by Ficoll density gradient centrifugation. This receptor was taken from a man younger than 30 in good health. Donor details come from another sample of the same person, matched by shared clones. The rearrangement combines TRBV9 with TRBJ2-5; TCRdb designates TRBD2, a call that cannot be tested without DNA. Sequencing was carried out using blood T cells: a sorted CD56 or NKG2C T cell subset, CD4+ or CD8+ T cells, or bulk PBMC T cells (not recorded which). The CDR3 loop reads CASSARGGGQETQYF.